Shown below are 6 T cell receptor beta chains from a single sample sequenced in a study of T cell responses to AZD1222 COVID-19 vaccine. The table came from immunoSEQ multiplex PCR; TCRdb's copy has only in-frame clones and leaves some out. The sample contains about 97,000 clones, nearly 90% of which appear only once. The sequencing used peripheral blood, collected on day 0 of AZD1222 vaccination. The receptor source for this set is an adult in good health.

This chain joins TRBV28 and TRBJ1-5; 8 bases align to TRBD1. Germline assignment: CDR1 MDHEN and CDR2 SYDVKM. This CDR3 spans 14 amino acids. With V trimmed by 4 bases and J by 3 bases, 2 bases remained unmatched. The CDR3 spells CASSWTGLNQPQHF. The CDR3 DNA reads as TGTGCCAGCAGTTGGACAGGGCTCAATCAGCCCCAGCATTTT.

The chain combines TRBV5-1 with TRBJ1-4, with D possibly matching TRBD1 (5 bases). The CDR3 covers 16 residues. Germline V gene sequence: CDR1 SGHRS, CDR2 YFSETQ. Trimming removed 5 bases from V and 5 bases from J, with 19 bases in between. For the CDR3, the DNA is TGCGCCAGCAGTTCCTCGCCCGGGACTGCCAATGAAAAACTGTTTTTT. It is translated as CASSSSPGTANEKLFF.

This chain links TRBV4-1 with TRBJ2-4; the D is unclear. This CDR3 spans 15 amino acids. CDR1 MGHRA and CDR2 YSYEKL come from the germline V gene. With 1 base removed from V and 0 bases from J, the gap between germline ends came to 7 bases. The DNA for the CDR3 is TGCGCCAGCAGCCAAGTGCGCGAAGCCAAAAACATTCAGTACTTC. This translates into CASSQVREAKNIQYF.

This clone appeared a few times. The chain recombines TRBV15 with TRBJ2-7; D is unclear. The CDR3 consists of 15 residues. V was pared by 5 bases and J by 3 bases, with 17 bases between. Germline V gene lookup returns CDR1 LNHNV and CDR2 YYDKDF (reference sequence). Here the CDR3 reads CATSFRAGEFYEQYF. DNA for the CDR3: TGTGCCACCAGCTTCCGGGCAGGAGAATTCTACGAGCAGTACTTC.

The genes are TRBV19 and TRBJ1-4; D remains unclear. From germline, CDR1 is LNHDA and CDR2 SQIVND (reference sequence). There are 15 residues in the CDR3. With 5 bases removed from V and 3 bases from J, the gap between germline ends came to 13 bases. The CDR3 DNA reads TGTGCCAGTAGTCCTCGGGCTAGAGCTAATGAAAAACTGTTTTTT. It is translated as CASSPRARANEKLFF.

The V and J genes are TRBV6-5 and TRBJ1-3; no clear D. The CDR3 runs to 14 residues. Trimming removed 6 bases from V and 0 bases from J, with 9 bases in between. Germline V gene lookup returns CDR1 MNHEY and CDR2 SVGAGI. The CDR3 DNA reads TGTGCCAGCAGACCTGACGCCTCTGGAAACACCATATATTTT. Amino acid sequence: CASRPDASGNTIYF.